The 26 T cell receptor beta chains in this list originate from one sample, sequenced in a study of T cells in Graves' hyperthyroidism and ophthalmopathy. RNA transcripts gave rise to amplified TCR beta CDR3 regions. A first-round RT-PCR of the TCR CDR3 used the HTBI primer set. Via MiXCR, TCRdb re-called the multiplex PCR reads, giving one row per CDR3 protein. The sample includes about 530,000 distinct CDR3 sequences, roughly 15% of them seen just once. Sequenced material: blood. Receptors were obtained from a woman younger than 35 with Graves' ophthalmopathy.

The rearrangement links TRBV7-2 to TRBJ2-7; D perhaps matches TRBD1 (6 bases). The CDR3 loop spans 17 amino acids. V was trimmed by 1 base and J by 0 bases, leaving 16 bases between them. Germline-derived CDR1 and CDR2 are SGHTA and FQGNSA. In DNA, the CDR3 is TGTGCCAGCAGCTTAGGGGGTGGGGGCAGCCTCTCCTACGAGCAGTACTTC. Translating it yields CASSLGGGGSLSYEQYF.

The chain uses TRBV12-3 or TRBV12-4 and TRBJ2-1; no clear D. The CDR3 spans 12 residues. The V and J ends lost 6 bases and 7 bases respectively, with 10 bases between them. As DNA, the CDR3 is TGTGCCAGCAGCGACCCAATGAATGAGCAGTTCTTC. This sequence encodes CASSDPMNEQFF.

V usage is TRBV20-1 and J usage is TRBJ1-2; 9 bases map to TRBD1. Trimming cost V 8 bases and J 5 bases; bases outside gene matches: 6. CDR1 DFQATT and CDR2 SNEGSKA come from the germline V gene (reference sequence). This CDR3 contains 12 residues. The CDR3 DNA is TGCAGTCCCTCCGGGACAGGGTATGGCTACACCTTC. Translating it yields CSPSGTGYGYTF.

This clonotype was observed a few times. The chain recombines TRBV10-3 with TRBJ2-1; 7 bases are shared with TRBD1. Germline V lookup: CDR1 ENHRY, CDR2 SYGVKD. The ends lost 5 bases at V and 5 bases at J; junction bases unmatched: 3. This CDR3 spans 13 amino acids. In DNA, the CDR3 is TGTGCCATCAGTTCCGGGACAGACAATGAGCAGTTCTTC. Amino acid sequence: CAISSGTDNEQFF.

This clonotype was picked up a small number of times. Written as DNA, the CDR3 is TGCAGCGTTGAGGGGACAGGGCAGGGCTACACCTTC. Protein product: CSVEGTGQGYTF. The V call is TRBV29-1, the J call TRBJ1-2; TRBD1 matches 9 bases. Germline-derived CDR1 and CDR2 are SQVTM and ANQGSEA. The V gene end was trimmed by 3 bases and the J gene end by 8 bases; junction bases not matched to a gene: 4. This CDR3 comprises 12 residues.

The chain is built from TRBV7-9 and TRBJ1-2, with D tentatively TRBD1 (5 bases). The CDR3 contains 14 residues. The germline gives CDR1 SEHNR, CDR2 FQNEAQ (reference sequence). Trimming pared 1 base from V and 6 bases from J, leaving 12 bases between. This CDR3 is CASSLVEGPHGYTF. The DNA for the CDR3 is TGTGCCAGCAGCTTAGTGGAGGGGCCCCATGGCTACACCTTC.

As DNA, the CDR3 is TGCAGTGCGCGGGACAGATATAACTATGGCTACACCTTC. Translated: CSARDRYNYGYTF. This rearrangement joins TRBV20-1 to TRBJ1-2; TRBD1 matches 7 bases. The CDR3 is 13 residues long. J gave up 1 base and V 6 bases, and 5 bases lay outside the gene matches. CDR1 is DFQATT and CDR2 is SNEGSKA in the germline V gene (reference sequence).

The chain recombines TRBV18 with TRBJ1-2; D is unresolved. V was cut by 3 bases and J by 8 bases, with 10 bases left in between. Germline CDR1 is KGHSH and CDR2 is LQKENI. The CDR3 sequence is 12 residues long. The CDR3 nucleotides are TGTGCCAGCTCACCCTCGGGGAACGGCTACACCTTC. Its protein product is CASSPSGNGYTF.

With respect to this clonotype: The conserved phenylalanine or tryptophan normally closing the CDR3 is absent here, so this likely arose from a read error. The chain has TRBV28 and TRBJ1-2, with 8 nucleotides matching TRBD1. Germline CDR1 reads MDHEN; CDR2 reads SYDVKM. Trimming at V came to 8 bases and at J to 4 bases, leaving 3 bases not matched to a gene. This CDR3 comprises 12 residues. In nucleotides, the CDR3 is TGTGCCAGCTCCCAGGGGGCCTATGGCTACACCCTC. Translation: CASSQGAYGYTL.

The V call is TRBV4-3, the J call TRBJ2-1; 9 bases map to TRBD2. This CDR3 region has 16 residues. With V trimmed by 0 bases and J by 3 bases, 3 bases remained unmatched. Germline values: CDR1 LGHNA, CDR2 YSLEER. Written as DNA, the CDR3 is TGCGCCAGCAGCCAAGATCCGCGGGAGGGCTACAATGAGCAGTTCTTC. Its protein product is CASSQDPREGYNEQFF.

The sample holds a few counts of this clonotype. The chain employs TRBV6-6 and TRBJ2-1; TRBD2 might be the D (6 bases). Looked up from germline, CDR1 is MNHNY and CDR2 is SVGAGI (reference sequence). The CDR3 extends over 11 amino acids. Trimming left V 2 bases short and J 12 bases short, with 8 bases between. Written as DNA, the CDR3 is TGTGCCAGCAGTTACGGAGCGGGGCAGTTCTTC. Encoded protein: CASSYGAGQFF.

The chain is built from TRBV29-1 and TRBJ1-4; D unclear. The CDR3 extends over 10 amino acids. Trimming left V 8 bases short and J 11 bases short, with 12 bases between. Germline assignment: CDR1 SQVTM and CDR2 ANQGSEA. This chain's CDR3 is CSPTFGKLFF. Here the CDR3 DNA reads TGCAGCCCTACTTTTGGGAAACTGTTTTTT. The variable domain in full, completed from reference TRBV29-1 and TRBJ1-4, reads SAVISQKPSRDICQRGTSLTIQCQVDSQVTMMFWYRQQPGQSLTLIATANQGSEATYESGFVIDKFPISRPNLTFSTLTVSNMSPEDSSIYLCSPTFGKLFFGSGTQLSVL.

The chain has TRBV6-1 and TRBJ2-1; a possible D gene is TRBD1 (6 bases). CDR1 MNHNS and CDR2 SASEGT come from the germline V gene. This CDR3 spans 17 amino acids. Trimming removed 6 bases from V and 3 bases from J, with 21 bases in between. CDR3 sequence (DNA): TGTGCCAGCAGGGTGGGGAAGGGGACACCTCTCTACAATGAGCAGTTCTTC. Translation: CASRVGKGTPLYNEQFF.

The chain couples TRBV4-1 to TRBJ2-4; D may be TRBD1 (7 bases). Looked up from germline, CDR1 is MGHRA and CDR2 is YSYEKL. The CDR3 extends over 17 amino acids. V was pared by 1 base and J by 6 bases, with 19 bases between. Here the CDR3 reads CASSQGSGAGGGNIQYF. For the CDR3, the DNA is TGCGCCAGCAGCCAAGGGTCAGGGGCAGGGGGAGGAAACATTCAGTACTTC.

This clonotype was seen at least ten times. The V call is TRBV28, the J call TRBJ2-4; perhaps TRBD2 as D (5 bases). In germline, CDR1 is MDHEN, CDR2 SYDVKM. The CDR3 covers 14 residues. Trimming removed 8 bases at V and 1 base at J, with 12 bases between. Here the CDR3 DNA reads TGTGCCAGCGGACTGCGTGGCGCCAAAAACATTCAGTACTTC. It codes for CASGLRGAKNIQYF.

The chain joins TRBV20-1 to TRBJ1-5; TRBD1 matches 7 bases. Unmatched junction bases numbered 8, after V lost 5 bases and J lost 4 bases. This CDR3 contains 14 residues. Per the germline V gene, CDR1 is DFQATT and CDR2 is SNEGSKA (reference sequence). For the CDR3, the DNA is TGCAGTGCTCAGGACAGGTACGGGAATCAGCCCCAGCATTTT. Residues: CSAQDRYGNQPQHF.

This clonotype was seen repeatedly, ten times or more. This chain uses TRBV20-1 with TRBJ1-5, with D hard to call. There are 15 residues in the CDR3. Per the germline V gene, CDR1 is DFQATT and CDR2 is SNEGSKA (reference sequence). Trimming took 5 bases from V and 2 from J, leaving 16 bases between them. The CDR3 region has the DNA TGCAGTGCTGTAATACCTCGGAGTGGCAATCAGCCCCAGCATTTT. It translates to CSAVIPRSGNQPQHF.

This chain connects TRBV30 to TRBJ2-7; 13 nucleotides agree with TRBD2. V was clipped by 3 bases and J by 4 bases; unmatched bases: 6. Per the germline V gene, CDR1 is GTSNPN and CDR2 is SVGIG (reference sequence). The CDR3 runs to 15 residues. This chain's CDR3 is CAWRGTSGKSYEQYF. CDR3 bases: TGTGCCTGGAGGGGGACTAGCGGGAAATCTTACGAGCAGTACTTC.

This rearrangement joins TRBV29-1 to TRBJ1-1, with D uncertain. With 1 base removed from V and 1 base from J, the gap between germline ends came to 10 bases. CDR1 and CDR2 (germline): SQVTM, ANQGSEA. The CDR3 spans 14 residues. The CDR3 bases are TGCAGCGTTGAAGTCTTCGACAAGAACACTGAAGCTTTCTTT. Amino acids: CSVEVFDKNTEAFF.

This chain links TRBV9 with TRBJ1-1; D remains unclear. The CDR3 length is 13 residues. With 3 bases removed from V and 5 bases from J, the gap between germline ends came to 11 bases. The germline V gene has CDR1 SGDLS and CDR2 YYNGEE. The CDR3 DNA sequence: TGTGCCAGCAGCGCCCACCCGGGGACTGAAGCTTTCTTT. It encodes CASSAHPGTEAFF.

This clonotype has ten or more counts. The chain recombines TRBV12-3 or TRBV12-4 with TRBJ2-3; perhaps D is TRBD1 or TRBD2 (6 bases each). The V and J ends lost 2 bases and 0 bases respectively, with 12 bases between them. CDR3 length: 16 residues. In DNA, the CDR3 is TGTGCCAGCAGTTTAAGGGGGGCAGGTAGCACAGATACGCAGTATTTT. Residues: CASSLRGAGSTDTQYF.

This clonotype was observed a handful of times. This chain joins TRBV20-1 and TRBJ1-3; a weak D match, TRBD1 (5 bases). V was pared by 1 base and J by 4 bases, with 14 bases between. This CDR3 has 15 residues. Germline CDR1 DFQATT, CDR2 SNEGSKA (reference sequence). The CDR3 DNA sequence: TGCAGTGCTAGAGCGCCAGGGTACGGGGGAAACACCATATATTTT. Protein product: CSARAPGYGGNTIYF.

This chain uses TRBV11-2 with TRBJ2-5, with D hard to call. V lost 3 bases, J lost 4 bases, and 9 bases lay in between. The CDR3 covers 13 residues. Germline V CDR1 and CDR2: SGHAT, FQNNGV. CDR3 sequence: CASSFFGRETQYF. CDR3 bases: TGTGCCAGCAGCTTTTTCGGTCGAGAGACCCAGTACTTC.

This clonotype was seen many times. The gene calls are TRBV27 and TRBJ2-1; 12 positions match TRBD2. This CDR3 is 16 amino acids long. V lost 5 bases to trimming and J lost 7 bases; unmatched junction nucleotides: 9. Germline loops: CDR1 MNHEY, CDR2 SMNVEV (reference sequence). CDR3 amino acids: CASSPLTSGRGNEQFF. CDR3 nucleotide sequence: TGTGCCAGCAGTCCCTTGACTAGCGGGAGAGGAAATGAGCAGTTCTTC.

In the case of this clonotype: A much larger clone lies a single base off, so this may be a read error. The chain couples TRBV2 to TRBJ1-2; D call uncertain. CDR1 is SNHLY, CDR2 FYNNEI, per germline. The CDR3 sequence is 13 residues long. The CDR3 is CSSSGSGNRGYTF. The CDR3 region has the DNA TGTTCCAGCAGTGGTTCCGGAAACCGAGGCTACACCTTC.

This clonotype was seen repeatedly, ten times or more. The DNA of the CDR3 is TGTGCCAGCAGTTACGCTGGACAGGGCTTGCGGTGGAACACTGAAGCTTTCTTT. This sequence encodes CASSYAGQGLRWNTEAFF. V is TRBV6-2 or TRBV6-3 and J is TRBJ1-1; the match to TRBD1 covers 8 bases. Per germline, CDR1 MNHEY and CDR2 SVGEGT. Trimming cost V 2 bases and J 1 base; bases outside gene matches: 12. The CDR3 is 18 amino acids.